One sample yielded the 29 T cell receptor beta chains listed below, sequenced in a study of PD-1 blockade in classical Hodgkin lymphoma. Sequencing was performed with immunoSEQ multiplex PCR; in TCRdb, only in-frame clones are kept and a portion is missing. The table records 20,000 to 25,000 clones, 81% of them present only once. The time point is: cycle 4 day 1 (C4D1), after six to seven weeks of nivolumab. Relapses following autologous stem cell transplantation were seen in all patients, with brentuximab vedotin exposure varying. The material sequenced was peripheral blood mononuclear cells (PBMCs), taken before the fourth cycle of nivolumab. Receptor source: a human donor with classical Hodgkin lymphoma.

The rearrangement links TRBV28 to TRBJ1-5; 7 bases line up with TRBD1. This CDR3 comprises 16 residues. Germline CDR1 MDHEN, CDR2 SYDVKM. Germline trimming cut 2 bases from V and 0 bases from J; bases unmatched to any gene: 4. The CDR3: CASSLGTVFSNQPQHF. The CDR3, as DNA: TGTGCCAGCAGTTTAGGGACAGTGTTTAGCAATCAGCCCCAGCATTTT.

The genes are TRBV27 and TRBJ2-7; TRBD2 matches 8 bases. CDR1 is MNHEY, CDR2 SMNVEV, per germline (reference sequence). J lost 3 bases, V lost 5 bases, and 3 bases had no gene match. The CDR3 is 13 residues long. CDR3 in amino acids: CASSSGSLYEQYF. CDR3 in DNA: TGTGCCAGCAGTAGCGGGAGTCTCTACGAGCAGTACTTC.

The CDR3 region has the DNA TGTGCCAGCAGCTTGGAAGGGGGCCACAATGAAAAACTGTTTTTT. The encoded protein is CASSLEGGHNEKLFF. V is TRBV7-9 and J is TRBJ1-4; 7 nucleotides agree with TRBD1. CDR1 is SEHNR, CDR2 FQNEAQ, per germline (reference sequence). Trimming removed 3 bases from V and 5 bases from J; junction bases left unmatched: 6. This CDR3 contains 15 residues.

The V gene is TRBV5-6, the J gene TRBJ2-5, with D possibly TRBD2 on 5 matching bases. Germline-derived CDR1 and CDR2 are SGHDT and YYEEEE. The CDR3 has 17 residues. The V end lost 0 bases, the J end lost 3 bases, and 18 bases lay between the germline ends. The chain's CDR3 is CASSLVGSSRREETQYF. The CDR3 nucleotides read TGTGCCAGCAGCTTGGTTGGATCTAGCAGGAGAGAAGAGACCCAGTACTTC.

This clone was seen only a few times. CDR3 bases: TGTGCCAGCAGCCGCCGGGACAGGGGCAATGAGCAGTTCTTC. Its translation: CASSRRDRGNEQFF. The chain combines TRBV9 with TRBJ2-1; 10 nucleotides agree with TRBD1. The ends lost 4 bases at V and 6 bases at J; junction bases unmatched: 4. Germline CDR1 and CDR2: SGDLS and YYNGEE. This CDR3 has 14 residues. The entire variable domain, with the rest obtained from reference TRBV9 and TRBJ2-1, is as follows: DSGVTQTPKHLITATGQRVTLRCSPRSGDLSVYWYQQSLDQGLQFLIQYYNGEERAKGNILERFSAQQFPDLHSELNLSSLELGDSALYFCASSRRDRGNEQFFGPGTRLTVL.

The rearrangement joins TRBV10-2 to TRBJ2-2; 8 nucleotides line up with TRBD1. The CDR3 loop spans 15 amino acids. Per the germline V gene, CDR1 is WSHSY and CDR2 is SAAADI. V lost 7 bases, J lost 2 bases, and 6 bases stayed unmatched. The CDR3 region is CASIPGQVNTGELFF. The DNA of the CDR3 is TGCGCCAGCATCCCGGGACAGGTCAACACCGGGGAGCTGTTTTTT.

This chain links TRBV29-1 with TRBJ1-1; D might be TRBD1 (5 bases). The ends were cut back, 4 bases at V and 11 bases at J, with 17 bases in the middle. Germline assignment: CDR1 SQVTM and CDR2 ANQGSEA. The CDR3 totals 12 residues. CDR3 in amino acids: CSVGISEGLAFF. The CDR3, as DNA: TGCAGCGTTGGAATCTCGGAGGGGCTGGCTTTCTTT.

The chain links TRBV2 to TRBJ2-6; the D gene could be TRBD1 or TRBD2 (5 bases each). The CDR3 covers 17 residues. Trimming took 6 bases from V and 3 from J, leaving 18 bases between them. Germline V gives CDR1 SNHLY, CDR2 FYNNEI. This CDR3 is CASSGWRTNIGANVLTF. The CDR3 DNA follows: TGTGCCAGCAGCGGATGGAGGACAAACATTGGGGCCAACGTCCTGACTTTC.

The chain employs TRBV28 and TRBJ2-1; 7 bases map to TRBD1. The germline V gene has CDR1 MDHEN and CDR2 SYDVKM. V shed 10 bases and J 8 bases; nucleotides not matched to a gene: 14. The CDR3 consists of 14 residues. The CDR3 is CAITQGRGPDEQFF. The CDR3 coding sequence is TGTGCCATTACACAGGGGCGTGGCCCGGATGAGCAGTTCTTC.

The chain uses TRBV21-1 and TRBJ1-3; the table's D call TRBD1 went unverified against the DNA. TRBV21-1 is a known pseudogene. The CDR3 loop spans 16 amino acids. This chain's CDR3 is CASSPRTGTSGNTIYF. The CDR3 region has the DNA TGTGCCAGCAGCCCCAGGACAGGGACGTCTGGAAACACCATATATTTT.

This sequence joins TRBV5-4 and TRBJ2-3; the match to TRBD1 covers 8 bases. The trim removed 3 bases at V and 3 bases at J, leaving 3 bases unmatched. The CDR3 totals 14 residues. The germline V gene has CDR1 SGHNT and CDR2 YYREEE (reference sequence). CDR3 sequence: CASSYGQGTDTQYF. The DNA of the CDR3 is TGTGCCAGCAGCTACGGACAGGGAACAGATACGCAGTATTTT.

This clone has a single count. This sequence joins TRBV28 and TRBJ2-1; a weak D match, TRBD2 (5 bases). The V gene lost 6 bases and the J gene lost 8 bases, with 14 bases spanning the gap. The germline V gene encodes CDR1 MDHEN and CDR2 SYDVKM. CDR3 size: 13 residues. CDR3 protein: CASSNPGRYEQFF. CDR3 nucleotide sequence: TGTGCCAGCAGCAACCCGGGAAGGTATGAGCAGTTCTTC.

J is TRBJ1-6 and V is TRBV7-8; 10 bases map to TRBD1. Germline-derived CDR1 and CDR2 are SGHVS and FQNEAQ. The CDR3 consists of 15 residues. The V and J ends lost 5 bases and 7 bases, in that order; junction bases with no gene match: 5. CDR3 protein: CASSPQGQGNSPLHF. The CDR3 DNA is TGTGCCAGCAGCCCACAGGGACAGGGGAATTCACCCCTCCACTTT.

This rearrangement joins TRBV9 to TRBJ2-1, with a weak D call TRBD2 (5 bases). Germline CDR1 reads SGDLS; CDR2 reads YYNGEE. Trimming removed 0 bases at V and 7 bases at J, with 17 bases between. The CDR3 has 16 amino acids. In DNA form, the CDR3 reads TGTGCCAGCAGCGTAGCATTGGCGGGTGTAAAAAATGAGCAGTTCTTC. It is translated as CASSVALAGVKNEQFF.

This clone was picked up a small number of times. This chain connects TRBV5-4 to TRBJ2-1, with D perhaps TRBD1 (5 bases). Trimming removed 0 bases from V and 7 bases from J, with 8 bases in between. The CDR3 totals 13 residues. Per germline, CDR1 SGHNT and CDR2 YYREEE (reference sequence). The CDR3 nucleotides are TGTGCCAGCAGCTTGGGACAGCCGAATGAGCAGTTCTTC. Encoded protein: CASSLGQPNEQFF.

There are a few counts of this clone. The chain carries TRBV19 and TRBJ1-1; no firm D call. Germline V gene data show CDR1 as LNHDA and CDR2 as SQIVND (reference sequence). This CDR3 is built from 12 residues. The germline V and J ends were trimmed by 3 bases and 8 bases, with 10 bases remaining between them. The CDR3 loop reads CASSIRWGEAFF. The CDR3 region has the DNA TGTGCCAGTAGTATTCGGTGGGGAGAAGCTTTCTTT.

In this sample, this clone turned up a few times. This rearrangement joins TRBV6-1 to TRBJ2-2, with D unclear. Germline loops: CDR1 MNHNS, CDR2 SASEGT. V lost 2 bases, J lost 6 bases, and 10 bases lay in between. This CDR3 spans 14 amino acids. The CDR3: CASSELLDAGELFF. Written as DNA, the CDR3 is TGTGCCAGCAGTGAATTGTTGGACGCCGGGGAGCTGTTTTTT.

By share, this clone ranks as large. V usage is TRBV10-3 and J usage is TRBJ2-2; D call uncertain. The germline gives CDR1 ENHRY, CDR2 SYGVKD. The CDR3 totals 11 residues. Trimming pared 5 bases from V and 8 bases from J, leaving 6 bases between. This CDR3 reads CAISYGGELFF. The CDR3 DNA is TGTGCCATCAGTTATGGTGGGGAGCTGTTTTTT.

The chain links TRBV18 to TRBJ1-1, with a possible D match to TRBD1 (5 bases). Deletions cut 1 base from V and 3 bases from J, with 15 bases between. Per germline, CDR1 KGHSH and CDR2 LQKENI. The CDR3 consists of 16 residues. CDR3 sequence: CASSPLLAGMDTEAFF. In DNA, the CDR3 is TGTGCCAGCTCACCACTGTTGGCAGGGATGGACACTGAAGCTTTCTTT.

This clone was recorded only once. The CDR3 loop is CASSLWGEAPYEQYF. Here the CDR3 DNA reads TGTGCCAGCAGCTTATGGGGGGAGGCCCCCTACGAGCAGTACTTC. V and J are TRBV7-2 and TRBJ2-7; weak D call: TRBD2 (6 bases). This CDR3 is 15 amino acids long. Per germline, CDR1 SGHTA and CDR2 FQGNSA. Deletions cut 2 bases from V and 2 bases from J, with 13 bases between.

As to this clone: The same CDR3 arises from other DNA sequences in this sample as well. This chain connects TRBV25-1 to TRBJ2-1; weak D call: TRBD1 (6 bases). V lost 5 bases to trimming and J lost 4 bases, with 9 bases between them. The length of the CDR3 is 13 residues. Germline V gene lookup returns CDR1 MGHDK and CDR2 SYGVNS. CDR3: CASSKGGYNEQFF. DNA for the CDR3: TGTGCCAGCAGTAAAGGGGGATACAATGAGCAGTTCTTC. Full variable domain (rest looked up from reference TRBV25-1 and TRBJ2-1): EADIYQTPRYLVIGTGKKITLECSQTMGHDKMYWYQQDPGMELHLIHYSYGVNSTEKGDLSSESTVSRIRTEHFPLTLESARPSHTSQYLCASSKGGYNEQFFGPGTRLTVL.

The chain combines TRBV7-9 with TRBJ1-2, with 8 bases that match TRBD1. The CDR3 runs 16 residues. V trimming: 5 bases; J trimming: 8 bases; junction bases outside the gene matches: 16. Per germline, CDR1 SEHNR and CDR2 FQNEAQ (reference sequence). The CDR3 protein is CASSPTDRGPKGGYTF. CDR3 DNA: TGTGCCAGCAGCCCAACTGACAGGGGCCCAAAGGGGGGCTACACCTTC.

In its sample, this clone was seen once. The chain recombines TRBV5-1 with TRBJ2-1; D is perhaps TRBD1 or TRBD2 (5 bases each). V was cut by 5 bases and J by 0 bases, with 15 bases left in between. The CDR3 is made up of 16 amino acids. Germline CDR1 reads SGHRS; CDR2 reads YFSETQ. The CDR3 DNA reads as TGCGCCAGCAGTTCAGGATGGGGGAGCTCCTACAATGAGCAGTTCTTC. Encoded protein: CASSSGWGSSYNEQFF.

This clone is medium-sized. The chain is built from TRBV19 and TRBJ1-1; D possibly corresponds to TRBD1 (5 bases). This CDR3 comprises 14 residues. V gave up 7 bases and J gave up 0 bases, with 12 bases separating them. Germline values: CDR1 LNHDA, CDR2 SQIVND (reference sequence). CDR3: CASKWGRMNTEAFF. The CDR3 DNA reads TGTGCCAGTAAATGGGGACGGATGAACACTGAAGCTTTCTTT.

The chain employs TRBV7-8 and TRBJ2-7, with 9 positions matching TRBD2. The CDR3 covers 16 residues. The trim removed 4 bases at V and 2 bases at J, leaving 9 bases unmatched. The germline CDR1 and CDR2 sequences are SGHVS and FQNEAQ. CDR3: CASSSPLAGKTYEQYF. In nucleotides, the CDR3 is TGTGCCAGCAGCTCCCCCCTAGCGGGGAAAACCTACGAGCAGTACTTC.

The sample holds a few counts of this clone. The V gene is TRBV7-6, the J gene TRBJ2-5, with 12 bases matching TRBD2. Per germline, CDR1 SGHVS and CDR2 FNYEAQ. The CDR3 extends over 16 amino acids. The ends lost 3 bases at V and 4 bases at J; junction bases unmatched: 6. In nucleotides, the CDR3 is TGTGCCAGCAGCTTGTCTAGCGGGAGGGTAGGAGAGACCCAGTACTTC. Amino acids: CASSLSSGRVGETQYF.

V usage is TRBV27 and J usage is TRBJ2-2; the D gene is possibly TRBD1 (6 bases). CDR3 length: 14 residues. V was cut by 5 bases and J by 7 bases, with 14 bases left in between. Germline CDR1 MNHEY, CDR2 SMNVEV (reference sequence). The CDR3 is CASSNTGLGGELFF. For the CDR3, the DNA is TGTGCCAGCAGTAATACAGGGTTGGGCGGGGAGCTGTTTTTT.

V and J are TRBV5-5 and TRBJ2-7; 8 bases are shared with TRBD2. Germline CDR1 is SGHKS and CDR2 is YYEKEE (reference sequence). CDR3 length: 18 amino acids. V was pared by 0 bases and J by 1 base, with 12 bases of the junction left unmatched. In nucleotides, the CDR3 is TGTGCCAGCAGCTTGGTTCATCAGACGGGGGGGTTATCCTACGAGCAGTACTTC. Protein product: CASSLVHQTGGLSYEQYF.

The chain uses TRBV5-4 and TRBJ1-1; D is uncertain. Germline CDR1 SGHNT, CDR2 YYREEE (reference sequence). The CDR3 sequence is 16 residues long. V lost 2 bases and J 3 bases, leaving 17 bases between the germline ends. The CDR3: CASSLDSISVDTEAFF. The CDR3 nucleotides are TGTGCCAGCAGCTTAGACTCGATCTCTGTGGACACTGAAGCTTTCTTT.